Following are 6 T cell receptor beta chains from one sample sequenced in a study of T cell responses to AZD1222 COVID-19 vaccine. Method: immunoSEQ multiplex PCR; TCRdb's copy keeps in-frame clones and lacks some. This sample has more than 110,000 clones, with about nine tenths found just once. Sequenced here: peripheral blood, sampled on day 0 of AZD1222 vaccination. Receptor source: an adult in good health.

The rearrangement links TRBV11-2 to TRBJ1-2; D is ambiguous. The CDR3 has 13 residues. CDR1 is SGHAT, CDR2 FQNNGV, per germline. V shed 0 bases and J shed 2 bases, with 4 bases lying between them. CDR3 sequence reads: CASSLDGNYGYTF. CDR3 sequence (DNA): TGTGCCAGCAGCTTAGATGGAAACTATGGCTACACCTTC. The complete variable domain, with remaining parts taken from reference TRBV11-2 and TRBJ1-2, reads EAGVAQSPRYKIIEKRQSVAFWCNPISGHATLYWYQQILGQGPKLLIQFQNNGVVDDSQLPKDRFSAERLKGVDSTLKIQPAKLEDSAVYLCASSLDGNYGYTFGSGTRLTVV.

This clone is a singleton in its sample. V usage is TRBV11-3 and J usage is TRBJ2-1, with D perhaps being TRBD1 or TRBD2 (5 bases each). The V end lost 0 bases, the J end lost 15 bases, and 15 bases lay between the germline ends. The CDR3 length is 13 residues. Germline lookup yields CDR1 SGHNT and CDR2 YENEEA. The CDR3 coding sequence is TGTGCCAGCAGCTTAGAGGGGGAGCGTGAAATGTTCTTC. Its protein is CASSLEGEREMFF.

The chain uses TRBV18 and TRBJ2-2; D perhaps matches TRBD1 (6 bases). This CDR3 is built from 16 residues. V lost 5 bases and J 0 bases, leaving 13 bases between the germline ends. CDR1 is KGHSH, CDR2 LQKENI, per germline. This CDR3 is CASSGPTGTNTGELFF. The CDR3 bases are TGTGCCAGCTCAGGCCCGACAGGAACGAACACCGGGGAGCTGTTTTTT.

Turning to this clone: Germline and junction disagree at one end, which may indicate a read error. The chain combines TRBV3-1 (or the pseudogene TRBV3-2) with TRBJ1-4; D may be TRBD1 (6 bases). The germline CDR1 and CDR2 sequences are LGHDT and YNNKEL (reference sequence). This CDR3 has 14 residues. CDR3 amino acids: CASTQQGINEKLFF. In DNA, the CDR3 is TGTGCCAGCACCCAACAGGGTATTAATGAAAAACTGTTTTTT.

V usage is TRBV11-3 and J usage is TRBJ2-7; 8 bases line up with TRBD1. The CDR3 has 14 amino acids. Per the germline V gene, CDR1 is SGHNT and CDR2 is YENEEA. Trimming cost V 4 bases and J 6 bases; bases outside gene matches: 8. CDR3 protein: CASSSRTGLGEQYF. In DNA, the CDR3 is TGTGCCAGCAGCTCGCGGACAGGGTTGGGCGAGCAGTACTTC.

This chain uses TRBV12-5 with TRBJ2-5, with D possibly being TRBD1 or TRBD2 (7 bases each). V gave up 3 bases and J gave up 2 bases, with 16 bases separating them. The length of the CDR3 is 16 residues. Germline assignment: CDR1 LGHNT and CDR2 FRNRAP. This CDR3 is CASGLGDQGGQETQYF. CDR3 nucleotides: TGTGCTAGTGGTTTAGGGGACCAGGGGGGGCAAGAGACCCAGTACTTC.